These T cell receptor beta chains were read from a single sample in a study of identical twins. TCRdb recomputed calls from the 5' RACE reads with MiXCR, one row per CDR3 protein. Of about 690,000 distinct CDR3 sequences listed, 6.1% are singletons. Sequences were obtained from naive T cells sorted from blood. The receptors stem from a man between 18 and 29 years old in good health. The CDR3 runs from the conserved cysteine through the conserved F or W. The order of the fields is CDR3 protein, CDR3 DNA, CDR3 length, V gene, D gene, clone size, J gene. A D gene is named only where the DNA matches it firmly. The size field is filled for only some rows; it gives once, few, many or a size class.

CDR3 protein: CSARAGTDIQETQYF; CDR3 DNA: TGCAGTGCTAGAGCCGGGACAGATATCCAAGAGACCCAGTACTTC; CDR3 length: 15; V gene: TRBV20-1; D gene: TRBD1; clone size: NA; J gene: TRBJ2-5
CDR3 protein: CASSSQRTSGSWNEQFF; CDR3 DNA: TGCGCCAGCAGCTCACAAAGGACTAGCGGGAGTTGGAATGAGCAGTTCTTC; CDR3 length: 17; V gene: TRBV5-1; D gene: TRBD2; clone size: NA; J gene: TRBJ2-1
CDR3 protein: CASTPNTGLAGPDTQYF; CDR3 DNA: TGTGCCAGCACCCCCAATACGGGACTAGCGGGTCCAGATACGCAGTATTTT; CDR3 length: 17; V gene: TRBV7-8; D gene: TRBD2; clone size: many; J gene: TRBJ2-3
CDR3 protein: CSAQRRTSGFGETQYF; CDR3 DNA: TGCAGTGCGCAGAGAAGGACTAGCGGATTCGGAGAGACCCAGTACTTC; CDR3 length: 16; V gene: TRBV20-1; D gene: TRBD2; clone size: NA; J gene: TRBJ2-5
CDR3 protein: CASSLHTGVINNEQFF; CDR3 DNA: TGTGCCAGCAGCTTACACACAGGGGTCATAAACAATGAGCAGTTCTTC; CDR3 length: 16; V gene: TRBV12-3/TRBV12-4; D gene: TRBD1; clone size: few; J gene: TRBJ2-1
CDR3 protein: CASSDNAVTGELFF; CDR3 DNA: TGCGCCAGCAGCGACAACGCGGTCACCGGGGAGCTGTTTTTT; CDR3 length: 14; V gene: TRBV10-1; D gene: NA; clone size: many; J gene: TRBJ2-2
CDR3 protein: CSAREPSGFSYNEQFF; CDR3 DNA: TGCAGTGCTAGAGAGCCTAGCGGGTTCTCCTACAATGAGCAGTTCTTC; CDR3 length: 16; V gene: TRBV20-1; D gene: TRBD2; clone size: many; J gene: TRBJ2-1
CDR3 protein: CASSLEASGQFF; CDR3 DNA: TGTGCCAGCAGCTTAGAGGCGTCTGGTCAGTTCTTC; CDR3 length: 12; V gene: TRBV7-2; D gene: NA; clone size: many; J gene: TRBJ2-1
CDR3 protein: CASRYPGQRNTGELFF; CDR3 DNA: TGTGCCAGCAGATACCCGGGACAGAGGAACACCGGGGAGCTGTTTTTT; CDR3 length: 16; V gene: TRBV5-5; D gene: TRBD1; clone size: few; J gene: TRBJ2-2
CDR3 protein: CASSQKANGYTF; CDR3 DNA: TGTGCCAGCAGCCAAAAGGCGAATGGCTACACCTTC; CDR3 length: 12; V gene: TRBV3-1; D gene: NA; clone size: NA; J gene: TRBJ1-2
CDR3 protein: CATSRDPGQGNQPQHF; CDR3 DNA: TGTGCCACCAGCAGAGATCCCGGTCAGGGCAATCAGCCCCAGCATTTT; CDR3 length: 16; V gene: TRBV15; D gene: NA; clone size: many; J gene: TRBJ1-5
CDR3 protein: CASSLKGSYEQYF; CDR3 DNA: TGCGCCAGCAGCTTAAAAGGAAGCTACGAGCAGTACTTC; CDR3 length: 13; V gene: TRBV5-1; D gene: NA; clone size: many; J gene: TRBJ2-7
CDR3 protein: CATSRLAGAGYNEQFF; CDR3 DNA: TGTGCCACCAGCAGGTTAGCGGGTGCCGGGTACAATGAGCAGTTCTTC; CDR3 length: 16; V gene: TRBV15; D gene: TRBD2; clone size: NA; J gene: TRBJ2-1
CDR3 protein: CASAVSGSSDTQYF; CDR3 DNA: TGTGCTAGTGCCGTGAGCGGGAGTTCAGATACGCAGTATTTT; CDR3 length: 14; V gene: TRBV12-5; D gene: TRBD2; clone size: NA; J gene: TRBJ2-3
CDR3 protein: CASSDGLAGGRNTQYF; CDR3 DNA: TGCGCCAGCAGCGACGGACTAGCGGGAGGACGGAATACGCAGTATTTT; CDR3 length: 16; V gene: TRBV5-1; D gene: TRBD2; clone size: many; J gene: TRBJ2-3
CDR3 protein: CASSRSQGEQFF; CDR3 DNA: TGTGCCAGCAGCCGATCCCAGGGTGAGCAGTTCTTC; CDR3 length: 12; V gene: TRBV7-8; D gene: NA; clone size: NA; J gene: TRBJ2-1
CDR3 protein: CASSFRQATKNIQYF; CDR3 DNA: TGTGCCAGCAGTTTTAGGCAAGCGACCAAAAACATTCAGTACTTC; CDR3 length: 15; V gene: TRBV12-3/TRBV12-4; D gene: NA; clone size: many; J gene: TRBJ2-4
CDR3 protein: CASSHRPTDGYTF; CDR3 DNA: TGTGCCAGCAGCCACAGGCCAACGGATGGCTACACCTTC; CDR3 length: 13; V gene: TRBV3-1; D gene: NA; clone size: few; J gene: TRBJ1-2
CDR3 protein: CASSAVHRETQYF; CDR3 DNA: TGTGCCAGCAGCGCAGTTCATCGAGAGACCCAGTACTTC; CDR3 length: 13; V gene: TRBV7-8; D gene: NA; clone size: few; J gene: TRBJ2-5
CDR3 protein: CASSLRQGAYEQFF; CDR3 DNA: TGTGCCAGCAGCTTAAGACAGGGGGCCTATGAGCAGTTCTTC; CDR3 length: 14; V gene: TRBV7-8; D gene: TRBD1; clone size: many; J gene: TRBJ2-1
CDR3 protein: CASSLGSGRTGYNEQFF; CDR3 DNA: TGTGCCAGCAGCTTGGGTAGCGGGAGGACTGGCTACAATGAGCAGTTCTTC; CDR3 length: 17; V gene: TRBV7-6; D gene: TRBD2; clone size: NA; J gene: TRBJ2-1
CDR3 protein: CASSSQLPTRPGSTEQFF; CDR3 DNA: TGTGCCAGCAGCTCGCAACTCCCGACTAGGCCGGGTAGCACTGAGCAGTTCTTC; CDR3 length: 18; V gene: TRBV7-8; D gene: NA; clone size: NA; J gene: TRBJ2-1
CDR3 protein: CASSPWLADRTGELFF; CDR3 DNA: TGTGCCAGCTCACCGTGGCTAGCGGACCGCACCGGGGAGCTGTTTTTT; CDR3 length: 16; V gene: TRBV18; D gene: TRBD2; clone size: many; J gene: TRBJ2-2
CDR3 protein: CASSPVGGYTGELFF; CDR3 DNA: TGTGCCAGCAGTCCAGTGGGGGGCTACACCGGGGAGCTGTTTTTT; CDR3 length: 15; V gene: TRBV28; D gene: NA; clone size: many; J gene: TRBJ2-2
CDR3 protein: CASSSTQADTDTQYF; CDR3 DNA: TGTGCCAGCAGTTCTACTCAAGCGGATACAGATACGCAGTATTTT; CDR3 length: 15; V gene: TRBV7-6; D gene: NA; clone size: many; J gene: TRBJ2-3
CDR3 protein: CSVDRGTTVVNYGYTF; CDR3 DNA: TGCAGCGTTGACAGGGGGACCACGGTCGTTAACTATGGCTACACCTTC; CDR3 length: 16; V gene: TRBV29-1; D gene: TRBD1; clone size: many; J gene: TRBJ1-2
CDR3 protein: CASSRGQSGWRETQYF; CDR3 DNA: TGTGCCAGCAGTCGGGGGCAGTCTGGGTGGAGGGAGACCCAGTACTTC; CDR3 length: 16; V gene: TRBV2; D gene: NA; clone size: NA; J gene: TRBJ2-5
CDR3 protein: CASSYPSGARTQYF; CDR3 DNA: TGTGCCAGCAGTTACCCTTCGGGGGCACGTACGCAGTATTTT; CDR3 length: 14; V gene: TRBV6-2/TRBV6-3; D gene: NA; clone size: few; J gene: TRBJ2-3
CDR3 protein: CASPWGRGGGELFF; CDR3 DNA: TGTGCCAGCCCATGGGGCAGGGGGGGCGGGGAGCTGTTTTTT; CDR3 length: 14; V gene: TRBV6-1; D gene: NA; clone size: NA; J gene: TRBJ2-2
CDR3 protein: CASRRLAGKDEQFF; CDR3 DNA: TGTGCCAGCAGGAGACTAGCGGGTAAAGATGAGCAGTTCTTC; CDR3 length: 14; V gene: TRBV6-1; D gene: TRBD2; clone size: many; J gene: TRBJ2-1
CDR3 protein: CATSREYGDTQYF; CDR3 DNA: TGTGCCACCAGCCGGGAGTACGGAGATACGCAGTATTTT; CDR3 length: 13; V gene: TRBV24-1; D gene: NA; clone size: many; J gene: TRBJ2-3
CDR3 protein: CASSKAPNEQFF; CDR3 DNA: TGTGCCAGCAGCAAAGCACCAAATGAGCAGTTCTTC; CDR3 length: 12; V gene: TRBV21-1; D gene: NA; clone size: NA; J gene: TRBJ2-1